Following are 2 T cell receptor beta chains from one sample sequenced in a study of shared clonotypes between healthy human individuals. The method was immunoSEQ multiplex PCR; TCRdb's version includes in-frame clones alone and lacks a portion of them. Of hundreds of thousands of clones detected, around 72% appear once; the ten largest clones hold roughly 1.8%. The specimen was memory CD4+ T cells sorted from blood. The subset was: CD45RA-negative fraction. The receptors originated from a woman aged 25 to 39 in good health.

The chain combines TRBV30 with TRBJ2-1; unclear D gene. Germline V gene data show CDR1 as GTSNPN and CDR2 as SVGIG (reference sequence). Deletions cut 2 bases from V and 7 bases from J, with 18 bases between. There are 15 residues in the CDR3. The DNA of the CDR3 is TGTGCCTGGAGTCCCCCCATGGGCCGGTGGAATGAGCAGTTCTTC. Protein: CAWSPPMGRWNEQFF.

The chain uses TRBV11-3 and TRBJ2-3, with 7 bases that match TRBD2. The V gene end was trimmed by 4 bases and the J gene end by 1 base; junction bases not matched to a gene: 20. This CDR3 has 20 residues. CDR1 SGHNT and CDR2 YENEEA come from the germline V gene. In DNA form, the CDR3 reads TGTGCCAGCAGCTCAAATGAATGGCGGGAGATGGTCCGGTGCACAGATACGCAGTATTTT. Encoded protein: CASSSNEWREMVRCTDTQYF. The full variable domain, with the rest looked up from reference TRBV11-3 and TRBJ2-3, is EAGVVQSPRYKIIEKKQPVAFWCNPISGHNTLYWYLQNLGQGPELLIRYENEEAVDDSQLPKDRFSAERLKGVDSTLKIQPAELGDSAVYLCASSSNEWREMVRCTDTQYFGPGTRLTVL.